Below are 31 T cell receptor beta chains sequenced from a single sample in a study of beta chain features in type 1 diabetes. Study observations and caveats: Shortening that was moderate but significant affected the TCRB CDR3s of Type 1 diabetes patients in all four CD4+ subsets.

No antigen is known for these receptors. Isolated RNA was reverse transcribed in full, so expressed TCRB transcripts were sequenced. Using immunoSEQ multiplex PCR, the repertoire was profiled, and TCRdb retains in-frame clones only, with some absent. Counted here are around 160,000 clones, about 63% occurring once; the ten biggest clones make up around 0.08%. The specimen sequenced was naive CD4+ T cells from blood. These receptors were collected from a man aged 25 to 40 with type 1 diabetes.

The gene calls are TRBV30 and TRBJ2-7, with D possibly being TRBD1 or TRBD2 (5 bases each). This CDR3 is 12 amino acids long. The germline gives CDR1 GTSNPN, CDR2 SVGIG (reference sequence). V lost 7 bases and J 7 bases, leaving 17 bases between the germline ends. CDR3: CAFPGTAGEQYF. CDR3 nucleotides: TGTGCCTTCCCAGGGACCGCCGGAGAGCAGTACTTC.

This sequence joins TRBV28 and TRBJ2-7; TRBD2 is a possible D gene (6 bases). V shed 5 bases and J shed 4 bases, with 12 bases lying between them. The CDR3 loop spans 13 amino acids. CDR1 is MDHEN and CDR2 is SYDVKM in the germline V gene. The CDR3 protein is CASSLGGQYEQYF. The CDR3, as DNA: TGTGCCAGCAGTCTCGGGGGTCAATACGAGCAGTACTTC. Using reference TRBV28 and TRBJ2-7 for the parts outside the CDR3, the full variable domain is DVKVTQSSRYLVKRTGEKVFLECVQDMDHENMFWYRQDPGLGLRLIYFSYDVKMKEKGDIPEGYSVSREKKERFSLILESASTNQTSMYLCASSLGGQYEQYFGPGTRLTVT.

This rearrangement joins TRBV15 to TRBJ2-3; 7 bases fit TRBD1. V lost 5 bases, J lost 4 bases, and 9 bases stayed unmatched. The CDR3 is 15 residues long. The germline gives CDR1 LNHNV, CDR2 YYDKDF (reference sequence). The CDR3 DNA reads as TGTGCCACCAGCCACATACAGGGGAAGTCAGATACGCAGTATTTT. Amino acid sequence: CATSHIQGKSDTQYF. Full variable domain (missing parts from reference TRBV15 and TRBJ2-3): DAMVIQNPRYQVTQFGKPVTLSCSQTLNHNVMYWYQQKSSQAPKLLFHYYDKDFNNEADTPDNFQSRRPNTSFCFLDIRSPGLGDTAMYLCATSHIQGKSDTQYFGPGTRLTVL.

This clone occurred a few times. The J gene is TRBJ2-3, the V gene TRBV9; a weak D match, TRBD2 (6 bases). Germline values: CDR1 SGDLS, CDR2 YYNGEE. Trimming shortened V by 3 bases and J by 3 bases, and 14 bases separated the two germline ends. The CDR3 has 15 amino acids. The chain's CDR3 is CASSALGSRTDTQYF. Written as DNA, the CDR3 is TGTGCCAGCAGCGCCCTCGGGAGCAGAACAGATACGCAGTATTTT.

As DNA, the CDR3 is TGTGCCATCAGACCGGGACAGGGCGACATTCAGTACTTC. It specifies CAIRPGQGDIQYF. The chain couples TRBV10-3 to TRBJ2-4; 9 bases line up with TRBD1. The CDR3 length is 13 residues. V gave up 6 bases and J gave up 8 bases; unmatched junction bases: 5. Germline values: CDR1 ENHRY, CDR2 SYGVKD.

The rearrangement uses TRBV29-1 and TRBJ1-2; D is unresolved. The CDR3 consists of 10 residues. CDR1 is SQVTM and CDR2 is ANQGSEA in the germline V gene. V was shortened by 4 bases and J by 5 bases, with 5 bases between the two germline ends. This CDR3 is CSVGGYGYTF. Here the CDR3 DNA reads TGCAGCGTTGGGGGTTATGGCTACACCTTC.

This clone was observed a single time. J is TRBJ2-2 and V is TRBV29-1; 11 nucleotides agree with TRBD2. The ends lost 4 bases at V and 0 bases at J; junction bases unmatched: 1. The germline V gene encodes CDR1 SQVTM and CDR2 ANQGSEA. There are 15 residues in the CDR3. The CDR3 sequence: CSVGLAGSNTGELFF. CDR3 in DNA: TGCAGCGTTGGACTAGCGGGGTCGAACACCGGGGAGCTGTTTTTT.

This clone was detected a few times. The chain employs TRBV4-3 and TRBJ2-1; TRBD2 agrees at 8 bases. This CDR3 has 16 amino acids. Germline lookup yields CDR1 LGHNA and CDR2 YSLEER. After removal of 1 base from V and 5 bases from J, the junction contained 7 bases not matched to a gene. CDR3 sequence reads: CASSQGSGTRHNEQFF. DNA for the CDR3: TGCGCCAGCAGCCAAGGTTCCGGGACTAGACACAATGAGCAGTTCTTC.

The chain employs TRBV6-5 and TRBJ2-3; D is unclear. Germline values: CDR1 MNHEY, CDR2 SVGAGI. Trimming removed 7 bases from V and 2 bases from J, with 10 bases in between. This CDR3 contains 13 residues. The CDR3 is CASKVTVTDTQYF. In DNA, the CDR3 is TGTGCCAGCAAGGTGACGGTCACAGATACGCAGTATTTT.

This clone was recorded only once. V and J are TRBV7-2 and TRBJ2-3; possibly TRBD1 for D (5 bases). The V end was cut by 3 bases, the J end by 3 bases, with 10 bases between. This CDR3 contains 14 residues. Germline V gene lookup returns CDR1 SGHTA and CDR2 FQGNSA. The CDR3 reads CASSLYRGTDTQYF. The CDR3 DNA reads as TGTGCCAGCAGCTTGTATAGGGGAACAGATACGCAGTATTTT. Based on the CDR3 plus reference TRBV7-2 and TRBJ2-3, the full variable domain is GAGVSQSPSNKVTEKGKDVELRCDPISGHTALYWYRQSLGQGLEFLIYFQGNSAPDKSGLPSDRFSAERTGGSVSTLTIQRTQQEDSAVYLCASSLYRGTDTQYFGPGTRLTVL.

V gene TRBV4-3 combines with J gene TRBJ2-2; D gene ambiguous. The V gene's germline CDR1 is LGHNA and CDR2 YSLEER. The CDR3 length is 16 residues. The germline V and J ends were trimmed by 0 bases and 3 bases, with 11 bases remaining between them. For the CDR3, the DNA is TGCGCCAGCAGCCAAGATGGGGAATCGGACACCGGGGAGCTGTTTTTT. Its protein product is CASSQDGESDTGELFF.

The chain joins TRBV14 to TRBJ2-7, with TRBD1 identical over 8 bases. Germline values: CDR1 SGHDN, CDR2 FVKESK. With V trimmed by 3 bases and J by 2 bases, 6 bases remained unmatched. The CDR3 consists of 15 residues. CDR3 region: CASSHGQGATYEQYF. Here the CDR3 DNA reads TGTGCCAGCAGCCACGGACAGGGAGCGACCTACGAGCAGTACTTC.

The chain couples TRBV29-1 to TRBJ1-2; D remains ambiguous. CDR1 is SQVTM, CDR2 ANQGSEA, per germline. V dropped 2 bases and J dropped 1 base, with 11 bases sitting between them. CDR3 length: 14 residues. CDR3 bases: TGCAGCGTTGAAACGACGAGAGATAACTATGGCTACACCTTC. Encoded protein: CSVETTRDNYGYTF.

The V gene is TRBV28, the J gene TRBJ1-1; D is uncertain. The V gene lost 4 bases and the J gene lost 11 bases, with 8 bases spanning the gap. The CDR3 is made up of 10 amino acids. Germline V lookup: CDR1 MDHEN, CDR2 SYDVKM. The CDR3 sequence: CASSSRQAFF. CDR3 nucleotide sequence: TGTGCCAGCAGTTCGAGGCAGGCTTTCTTT.

The rearrangement links TRBV2 to TRBJ2-2, with D possibly being TRBD1 (5 bases). The V gene's germline CDR1 is SNHLY and CDR2 FYNNEI. This CDR3 is 15 amino acids long. The germline V and J ends were trimmed by 1 base and 5 bases, with 11 bases remaining between them. CDR3 nucleotides: TGTGCCAGCAGTGAAGGATCAGGGTCTACCGGGGAGCTGTTTTTT. This codes for CASSEGSGSTGELFF. The full variable domain, rest sourced from reference TRBV2 and TRBJ2-2, is EPEVTQTPSHQVTQMGQEVILRCVPISNHLYFYWYRQILGQKVEFLVSFYNNEISEKSEIFDDQFSVERPDGSNFTLKIRSTKLEDSAMYFCASSEGSGSTGELFFGEGSRLTVL.

The gene calls are TRBV4-3 and TRBJ2-3; D assignment may be TRBD1 or TRBD2 (5 bases each). CDR3 size: 16 residues. V gave up 1 base and J gave up 6 bases, with 17 bases separating them. Germline V gives CDR1 LGHNA, CDR2 YSLEER. CDR3 sequence reads: CASSQATQRGSDTQYF. CDR3 in DNA: TGCGCCAGCAGCCAAGCGACACAGAGGGGTTCCGATACGCAGTATTTT.

This sequence joins TRBV29-1 and TRBJ2-5; tentatively, D is TRBD1 (6 bases). From germline, CDR1 is SQVTM and CDR2 ANQGSEA. The CDR3 is 11 amino acids. V lost 2 bases to trimming and J lost 8 bases, with 9 bases between them. CDR3 protein: CSVERGLTQYF. The CDR3 DNA follows: TGCAGCGTTGAAAGGGGGTTAACCCAGTACTTC.

The J gene is TRBJ2-7, the V gene TRBV11-2, with D perhaps matching TRBD1 or TRBD2 (5 bases each). Trimming took 1 base from V and 3 from J, leaving 10 bases between them. In germline, CDR1 is SGHAT, CDR2 FQNNGV. The CDR3 totals 14 residues. CDR3 amino acids: CASSLAGTDYEQYF. The DNA for the CDR3 is TGTGCCAGCAGCTTAGCAGGGACGGACTACGAGCAGTACTTC.

This clone was seen once. CDR3 DNA sequence: TGTGCCACCAGCCTTGCTCTAGCGGGGGGTTTTGATGAGCAGTTCTTC. It codes for CATSLALAGGFDEQFF. J is TRBJ2-1 and V is TRBV15; TRBD2 matches 11 bases. The CDR3 consists of 16 residues. J was trimmed by 8 bases and V by 5 bases; bases with no gene match: 11. Per germline, CDR1 LNHNV and CDR2 YYDKDF (reference sequence).

The chain combines TRBV9 with TRBJ2-7; the match to TRBD1 covers 9 bases. This CDR3 is 14 amino acids long. Germline V gives CDR1 SGDLS, CDR2 YYNGEE. The V gene end was trimmed by 2 bases and the J gene end by 6 bases; junction bases not matched to a gene: 6. In DNA form, the CDR3 reads TGTGCCAGCAGCGTTGGGACAGGGTTTAGCGAGCAGTACTTC. Translation gives CASSVGTGFSEQYF.

This chain uses TRBV29-1 with TRBJ2-5; 7 bases agree with TRBD2. The CDR3 consists of 16 residues. In germline, CDR1 is SQVTM, CDR2 ANQGSEA. The V gene end was trimmed by 0 bases and the J gene end by 2 bases; junction bases not matched to a gene: 9. The CDR3 sequence: CSVEEGQRGEQETQYF. The CDR3 bases are TGCAGCGTTGAAGAAGGGCAGCGGGGTGAGCAAGAGACCCAGTACTTC.

The rearrangement links TRBV28 to TRBJ2-3; no firm D call. The CDR3 totals 14 residues. Germline CDR1 MDHEN, CDR2 SYDVKM. The V end was cut by 4 bases, the J end by 1 base, with 9 bases between. The CDR3: CASSSLHRTDTQYF. DNA of the CDR3: TGTGCCAGCAGTTCACTGCATCGCACAGATACGCAGTATTTT.

This clone has only a few counts. V gene TRBV29-1 combines with J gene TRBJ2-5; 8 bases fit TRBD2. Germline V lookup: CDR1 SQVTM, CDR2 ANQGSEA. The V and J ends lost 4 bases and 1 base, in that order; junction bases with no gene match: 8. CDR3 size: 15 residues. The CDR3 is CSVVVGTSGQETQYF. For the CDR3, the DNA is TGCAGCGTTGTAGTCGGAACTAGCGGCCAAGAGACCCAGTACTTC.

The CDR3 DNA reads as TGTGCCAGCATCACTACTAGCGGGGGGGCCGGCACAGATACGCAGTATTTT. Residues: CASITTSGGAGTDTQYF. The rearrangement joins TRBV7-2 to TRBJ2-3; TRBD2 agrees at 13 bases. The CDR3 consists of 17 residues. Germline trimming cut 7 bases from V and 1 base from J; bases unmatched to any gene: 8. Germline V gene data show CDR1 as SGHTA and CDR2 as FQGNSA.

The table lists this clone with a few counts. This rearrangement joins TRBV7-2 to TRBJ2-3; D is unclear. CDR3 length: 14 residues. V gave up 2 bases and J gave up 2 bases, with 8 bases separating them. Per germline, CDR1 SGHTA and CDR2 FQGNSA. In nucleotides, the CDR3 is TGTGCCAGCAGCTTATCCGAGCTCACAGATACGCAGTATTTT. Translating it yields CASSLSELTDTQYF.

This clone was detected once. V usage is TRBV7-2 and J usage is TRBJ1-1, with 9 bases aligning to TRBD1. The CDR3 is made up of 14 amino acids. Per the germline V gene, CDR1 is SGHTA and CDR2 is FQGNSA. Losses at the gene ends were 3 bases for V and 4 bases for J; bases not matched to a gene: 3. The chain's CDR3 is CASSFLDRGTEAFF. The DNA of the CDR3 is TGTGCCAGCAGCTTCCTGGACAGGGGCACTGAAGCTTTCTTT.

A note on this clone: Other DNA sequences from this sample encode an identical CDR3 as well. The rearrangement uses TRBV10-3 and TRBJ2-5; D not certain. From germline, CDR1 is ENHRY and CDR2 SYGVKD. The CDR3 contains 13 residues. V lost 4 bases, J lost 2 bases, and 8 bases lay in between. This CDR3 reads CAISGAGQETQYF. CDR3 bases: TGTGCCATCAGTGGGGCAGGTCAAGAGACCCAGTACTTC.

CDR3 nucleotides: TGTGCCATCAGTGGTAGGGGAGACGAGCAGTACTTC. Amino acid sequence: CAISGRGDEQYF. This rearrangement joins TRBV10-3 to TRBJ2-7; D may match TRBD1 or TRBD2 (5 bases each). There are 12 residues in the CDR3. The germline gives CDR1 ENHRY, CDR2 SYGVKD. Trimming removed 4 bases from V and 5 bases from J, with 9 bases in between.

The V call is TRBV30, the J call TRBJ2-3, with 9 bases that match TRBD1. This CDR3 is 12 amino acids long. Looked up from germline, CDR1 is GTSNPN and CDR2 is SVGIG (reference sequence). The J segment lost 6 bases and the V segment lost 3 bases, leaving 1 base of the junction unmatched. The CDR3 sequence is CAWSGQGDTQYF. CDR3 bases: TGTGCCTGGAGCGGACAGGGGGATACGCAGTATTTT. The full variable domain, rest sourced from reference TRBV30 and TRBJ2-3, is SQTIHQWPATLVQPVGSPLSLECTVEGTSNPNLYWYRQAAGRGLQLLFYSVGIGQISSEVPQNLSASRPQDRQFILSSKKLLLSDSGFYLCAWSGQGDTQYFGPGTRLTVL.

The sample holds a few counts of this clone. The chain has TRBV29-1 and TRBJ1-2; D perhaps matches TRBD1 (6 bases). Germline-derived CDR1 and CDR2 are SQVTM and ANQGSEA. The CDR3 spans 16 residues. With 6 bases removed from V and 6 bases from J, the gap between germline ends came to 26 bases. The CDR3 bases are TGCAGCGTCGACAAAGGGAACGACAGGAAGATGAATGGCTACACCTTC. It specifies CSVDKGNDRKMNGYTF.

This clone was observed a few times. The V gene is TRBV30, the J gene TRBJ2-7; either TRBD1 or TRBD2 may fit D (6 bases each). V lost 1 base, J lost 0 bases, and 10 bases lay in between. The CDR3 has 14 amino acids. The V gene's germline CDR1 is GTSNPN and CDR2 SVGIG (reference sequence). The CDR3 sequence: CAWSEGGSSYEQYF. CDR3 DNA: TGTGCCTGGAGTGAAGGGGGGAGCTCCTACGAGCAGTACTTC.